Listed here are 6 T cell receptor beta chains from one sample, sequenced in a study of shared clonotypes between healthy human individuals. Clones were read by immunoSEQ multiplex PCR, and TCRdb kept only the in-frame ones, dropping some. The repertoire consists of 2 million to 3 million clones, with roughly 93% occurring once and the leading ten covering approximately 0.35%. Sample: naive CD4+ T cells from PBMCs. The subset is: CD45RA+ positively selected. These receptors were collected from a young man in good health. Some clones in this sample may be carry-over from other donors' samples.

In this sample, this clone turned up a few times. V usage is TRBV9 and J usage is TRBJ1-1; D is perhaps TRBD1 (6 bases). Trimming left V 4 bases short and J 8 bases short, with 15 bases between. The CDR3 length is 13 residues. Germline assignment: CDR1 SGDLS and CDR2 YYNGEE. The chain's CDR3 is CASSQGRGSEAFF. The CDR3 nucleotides are TGTGCCAGCAGCCAGGGGCGAGGAAGCGAAGCTTTCTTT.

Concerning this clone: The identical CDR3 is also encoded by other nucleotide sequences in the sample. V usage is TRBV28 and J usage is TRBJ2-7, with 10 bases that match TRBD1. The CDR3 contains 13 residues. V shed 4 bases, J shed 4 bases, and the junction held 1 base outside the gene matches. The V gene's germline CDR1 is MDHEN and CDR2 SYDVKM. CDR3 protein: CASSSGQGYEQYF. In DNA form, the CDR3 reads TGTGCCAGCAGTTCGGGACAGGGGTACGAGCAGTACTTC.

J is TRBJ2-5 and V is TRBV7-3; the match to TRBD1 covers 9 bases. Per the germline V gene, CDR1 is SGHTA and CDR2 is FQGTGA. CDR3 length: 15 amino acids. Trimming at V came to 5 bases and at J to 0 bases, leaving 4 bases not matched to a gene. CDR3 region: CASSRGTGNQETQYF. The CDR3 DNA sequence: TGTGCCAGCAGCCGAGGGACAGGGAACCAAGAGACCCAGTACTTC.

The rearrangement uses TRBV18 and TRBJ1-1; D is ambiguous. The germline CDR1 and CDR2 sequences are KGHSH and LQKENI. CDR3 length: 16 residues. V lost 1 base and J 0 bases, leaving 12 bases between the germline ends. CDR3 sequence (DNA): TGTGCCAGCTCACCACTTGCAGGCCAGCTGAACACTGAAGCTTTCTTT. Residues: CASSPLAGQLNTEAFF.

The CDR3 here is CASTPRIYMNTEAFF. The CDR3 DNA sequence: TGTGCCAGCACGCCCAGGATTTATATGAACACTGAAGCTTTCTTT. The rearrangement uses TRBV5-8 and TRBJ1-1, with unresolved D. The germline V and J ends were trimmed by 6 bases and 0 bases, with 15 bases remaining between them. Germline values: CDR1 SGHTS, CDR2 YDEGEE. The CDR3 runs 15 residues.

The chain carries TRBV11-2 and TRBJ1-1; perhaps TRBD1 as D (6 bases). The CDR3 contains 14 residues. CDR1 SGHAT and CDR2 FQNNGV come from the germline V gene. Trimming stripped 5 bases from V and 1 base from J, with 11 bases between. This CDR3 is CASSVQGKNTEAFF. The DNA of the CDR3 is TGTGCCAGCAGCGTACAGGGTAAGAACACTGAAGCTTTCTTT. The whole variable domain, filled in from reference TRBV11-2 and TRBJ1-1, reads EAGVAQSPRYKIIEKRQSVAFWCNPISGHATLYWYQQILGQGPKLLIQFQNNGVVDDSQLPKDRFSAERLKGVDSTLKIQPAKLEDSAVYLCASSVQGKNTEAFFGQGTRLTVV.